This TCR beta chain was recorded in a study of response to subunit inactivated influenza vaccine. Each CDR3 protein is one row after TCRdb ran MiXCR on the RT-PCR reads. The table has fewer than 700,000 distinct CDR3 sequences, 10% to 15% seen once. With 6 bases clipped from V and 3 bases from J, the junction kept 10 bases outside the gene matches. This CDR3 has 15 amino acids. CDR1 and CDR2 (germline): DFQATT, SNEGSKA (reference sequence). The V call is TRBV20-1, the J call TRBJ2-1; 8 bases fit TRBD2. This receptor was taken from a man aged 50-59 years who received an inactivated influenza vaccine. Material: PBMCs from blood, obtained around seven weeks after vaccination. CDR3 residues: CSATELAEFYNEQFF. CDR3 in DNA: TGCAGTGCCACCGAACTAGCGGAGTTCTACAATGAGCAGTTCTTC.